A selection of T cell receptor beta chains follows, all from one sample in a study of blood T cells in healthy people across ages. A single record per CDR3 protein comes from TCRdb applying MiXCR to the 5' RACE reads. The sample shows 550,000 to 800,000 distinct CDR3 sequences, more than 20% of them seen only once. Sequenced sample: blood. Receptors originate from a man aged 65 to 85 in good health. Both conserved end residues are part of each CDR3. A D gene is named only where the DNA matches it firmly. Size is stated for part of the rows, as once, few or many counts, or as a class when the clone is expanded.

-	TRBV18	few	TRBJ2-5	TGTGCCAGCTCACACCTGGGAGAGACCCAGTACTTC	CASSHLGETQYF
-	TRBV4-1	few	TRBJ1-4	TGCGCCAGCAGCGCAGGAGGGATTCAGGGTGAAAAACTGTTTTTT	CASSAGGIQGEKLFF
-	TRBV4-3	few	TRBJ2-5	TGCGCCAGCAGCCAAGGGGCGGGTTGGCAAGAGACCCAGTACTTC	CASSQGAGWQETQYF
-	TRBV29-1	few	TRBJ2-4	TGCAGCGTTGAAGATTGGTCGACCGAGGAAAACATTCAGTACTTC	CSVEDWSTEENIQYF
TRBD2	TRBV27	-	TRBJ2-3	TGTGCCAGCAGTTTTTTGACTAGCGCCACAGATACGCAGTATTTT	CASSFLTSATDTQYF
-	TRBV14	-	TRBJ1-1	TGTGCCAGCACCTTCTCCGGAGGAGGATCTGAACCTTTCTTT	CASTFSGGGSEPFF
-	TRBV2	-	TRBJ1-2	TGTGCCAGCAGTGCCGACAGGCGGGGCTACACCTTC	CASSADRRGYTF
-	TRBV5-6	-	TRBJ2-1	TGTGCCAGCAGCGTTCGGTACGATGAGCAGTTCTTC	CASSVRYDEQFF
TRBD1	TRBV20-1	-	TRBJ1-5	TGCAGTGCTAGGGACAGGCTCAATCAGCCCCAGCATTTT	CSARDRLNQPQHF
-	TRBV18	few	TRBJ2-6	TGTGCCAGCTCTCCCGACATCTCTGGGGCCAACGTCCTGACTTTC	CASSPDISGANVLTF
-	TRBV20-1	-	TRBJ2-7	TGCAGTGCTAGAGATCTTGGAACAGGCAATTTCTACGAGCAGTACTTC	CSARDLGTGNFYEQYF
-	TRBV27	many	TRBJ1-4	TGTGCCAGCAGTTTAATCGCCGGGCAGGTTAATGAAAAACTGTTTTTT	CASSLIAGQVNEKLFF
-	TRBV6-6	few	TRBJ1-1	TGTGCCAGCAGTTACTCGCCAGGGGTTGGCATGAACACTGAAGCTTTCTTT	CASSYSPGVGMNTEAFF
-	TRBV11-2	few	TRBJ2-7	TGTGCCAGCAGCAAAGACACCTACGAGCAGTACTTC	CASSKDTYEQYF
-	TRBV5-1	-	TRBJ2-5	TGCGCCAGCAGTTTTGGCAGGAGCCAAGAGACCCAGTACTTC	CASSFGRSQETQYF
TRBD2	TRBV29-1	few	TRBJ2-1	TGCAGCGTTGATGTAGCGGGAGACCATGAGCAGTTCTTC	CSVDVAGDHEQFF
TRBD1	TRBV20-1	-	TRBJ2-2	TGCAGTGCCAAGGGACAGGGGGGACTCGGCACCGGGGAGCTGTTTTTT	CSAKGQGGLGTGELFF
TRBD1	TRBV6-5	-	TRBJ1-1	TGTGCCAGCAGTCCAGACAGGGGGCGGGAAGCTTTCTTT	CASSPDRGREAFF
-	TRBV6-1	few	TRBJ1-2	TGTGCCAGCAGAAAAACCGGGGGGCAAGGGTATGGCTACACCTTC	CASRKTGGQGYGYTF
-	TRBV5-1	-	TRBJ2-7	TGCGCCAGCAGCTTGCACTCTAGTTCCGGGGGCGAGCAGTACTTC	CASSLHSSSGGEQYF
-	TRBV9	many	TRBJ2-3	TGTGCCAGCAGCGTAGCGGGGTCTAGCACAGATACGCAGTATTTT	CASSVAGSSTDTQYF
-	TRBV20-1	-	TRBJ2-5	TGCAGTGCTAGAGATCAGGCCAGGGGTGTGGAGACCCAGTACTTC	CSARDQARGVETQYF
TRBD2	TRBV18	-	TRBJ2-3	TGTGCCAGCTCACCAACGGTAGCGGGAAGCACAGATACGCAGTATTTT	CASSPTVAGSTDTQYF
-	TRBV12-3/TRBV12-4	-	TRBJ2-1	TGTGCCAGCAGTTTAGGAGTATCTAGCGCAAACTACAATGAGCAGTTCTTC	CASSLGVSSANYNEQFF
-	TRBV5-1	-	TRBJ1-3	TGCGCCAGCAGCTCCCAGACACTCTCTGGAAACACCATATATTTT	CASSSQTLSGNTIYF
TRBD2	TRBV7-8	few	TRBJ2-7	TGTGCCAGCAGCTTCGGCGGGAGGGGATACGAGCAGTACTTC	CASSFGGRGYEQYF
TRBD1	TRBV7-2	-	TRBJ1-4	TGTGCCAGCAGCTATTCCGGGACAGGGCTCGAAAAACTGTTTTTT	CASSYSGTGLEKLFF
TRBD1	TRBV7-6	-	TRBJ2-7	TGTGCCAGCAGCTTCACGGACAGGGGGCCCTACGAGCAGTACTTC	CASSFTDRGPYEQYF
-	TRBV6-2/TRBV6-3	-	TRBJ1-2	TGTGCCAGCAGCCCCGTGGACTATGGCTACACCTTC	CASSPVDYGYTF
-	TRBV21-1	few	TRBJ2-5	TGTGCCAGCAGCAAATTAAGGGACAGGGGGCCGGAGACCCAGTACTTC	CASSKLRDRGPETQYF
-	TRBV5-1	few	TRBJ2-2	TGCGCCAGCAGCTTGGACAATGTCCCCGGGGAGCTGTTTTTT	CASSLDNVPGELFF
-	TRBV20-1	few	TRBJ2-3	TGCAGTGCTAGTCGGGTCCCGGGCGGTAGCACAGATACGCAGTATTTT	CSASRVPGGSTDTQYF
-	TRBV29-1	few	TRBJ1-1	TGCAGCGTTGCAGCAGGCGTCACTGAAGCTTTCTTT	CSVAAGVTEAFF
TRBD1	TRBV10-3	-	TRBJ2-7	TGTGCCATCAGTGACCCGGGACAGGGAGGCTACGAGCAGTACTTC	CAISDPGQGGYEQYF
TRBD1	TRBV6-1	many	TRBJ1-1	TGTGCCAGCAGTGAATGGACAGGAGAAGCTTTCTTT	CASSEWTGEAFF
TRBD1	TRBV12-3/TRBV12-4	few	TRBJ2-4	TGTGCCAGCAGCAGGACAGGGGGACGCATCCTAGCCAAAAACATTCAGTACTTC	CASSRTGGRILAKNIQYF
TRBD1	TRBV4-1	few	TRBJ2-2	TGCGCCAGCAGCCAAGTGGGACAGAGGCTTACCGGGGAGCTGTTTTTT	CASSQVGQRLTGELFF